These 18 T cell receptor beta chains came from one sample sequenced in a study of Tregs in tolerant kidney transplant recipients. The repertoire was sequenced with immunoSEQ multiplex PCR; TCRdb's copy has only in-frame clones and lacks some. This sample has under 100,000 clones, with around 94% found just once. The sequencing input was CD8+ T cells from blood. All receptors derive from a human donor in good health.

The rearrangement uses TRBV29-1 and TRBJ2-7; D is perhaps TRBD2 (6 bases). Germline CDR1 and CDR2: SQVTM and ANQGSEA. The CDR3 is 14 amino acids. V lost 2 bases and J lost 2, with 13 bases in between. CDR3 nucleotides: TGCAGCGTTGAAATGGGGGAGGCAGCCTACGAGCAGTACTTC. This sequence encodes CSVEMGEAAYEQYF.

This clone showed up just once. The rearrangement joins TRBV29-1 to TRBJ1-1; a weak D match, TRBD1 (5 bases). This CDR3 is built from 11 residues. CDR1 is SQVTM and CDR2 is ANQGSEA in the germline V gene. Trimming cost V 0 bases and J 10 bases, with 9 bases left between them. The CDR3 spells CSVEDRRGAFF. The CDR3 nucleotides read TGCAGCGTTGAAGATCGGAGGGGAGCTTTCTTT. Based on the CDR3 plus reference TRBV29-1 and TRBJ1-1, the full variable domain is SAVISQKPSRDICQRGTSLTIQCQVDSQVTMMFWYRQQPGQSLTLIATANQGSEATYESGFVIDKFPISRPNLTFSTLTVSNMSPEDSSIYLCSVEDRRGAFFGQGTRLTVV.

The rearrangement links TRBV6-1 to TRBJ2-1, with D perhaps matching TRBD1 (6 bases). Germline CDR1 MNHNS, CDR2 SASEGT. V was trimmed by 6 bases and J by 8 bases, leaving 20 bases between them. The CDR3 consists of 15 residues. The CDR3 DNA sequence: TGTGCCAGCAGGGTTGTTGACAGGATAGGGGATGAGCAGTTCTTC. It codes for CASRVVDRIGDEQFF.

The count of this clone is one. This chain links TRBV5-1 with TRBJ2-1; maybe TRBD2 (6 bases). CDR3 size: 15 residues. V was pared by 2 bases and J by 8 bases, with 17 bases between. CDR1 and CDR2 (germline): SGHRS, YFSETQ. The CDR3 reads CASSLRRDTGDEQFF. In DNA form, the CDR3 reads TGCGCCAGCAGCTTACGGCGGGATACCGGGGATGAGCAGTTCTTC.

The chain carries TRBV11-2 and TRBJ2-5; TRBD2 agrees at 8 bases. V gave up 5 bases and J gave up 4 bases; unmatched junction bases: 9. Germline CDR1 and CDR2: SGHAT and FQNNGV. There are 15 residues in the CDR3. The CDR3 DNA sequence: TGTGCCAGCAGCACATTCCCCGCGGGGGGAGAGACCCAGTACTTC. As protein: CASSTFPAGGETQYF.

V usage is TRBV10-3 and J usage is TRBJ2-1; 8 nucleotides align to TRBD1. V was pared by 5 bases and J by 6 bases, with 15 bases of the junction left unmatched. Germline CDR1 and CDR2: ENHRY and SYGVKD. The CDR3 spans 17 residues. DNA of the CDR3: TGTGCCATCAGTCCCCTCGAGAAGGACAGGGCATTCAATGAGCAGTTCTTC. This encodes CAISPLEKDRAFNEQFF.

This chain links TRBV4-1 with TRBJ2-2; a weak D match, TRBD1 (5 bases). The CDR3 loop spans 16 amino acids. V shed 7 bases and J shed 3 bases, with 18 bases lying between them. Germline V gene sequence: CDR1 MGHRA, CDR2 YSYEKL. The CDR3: CASTPGPRPDTGELFF. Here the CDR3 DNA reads TGCGCCAGCACCCCAGGGCCGCGTCCGGACACCGGGGAGCTGTTTTTT.

The CDR3 region is CASSVLKSTDTQYF. The CDR3 nucleotides are TGTGCCAGCAGTGTTCTGAAAAGCACAGATACGCAGTATTTT. The chain couples TRBV2 to TRBJ2-3; D unresolved. The CDR3 loop spans 14 amino acids. V was trimmed by 4 bases and J by 0 bases, leaving 8 bases between them. Germline V gene sequence: CDR1 SNHLY, CDR2 FYNNEI.

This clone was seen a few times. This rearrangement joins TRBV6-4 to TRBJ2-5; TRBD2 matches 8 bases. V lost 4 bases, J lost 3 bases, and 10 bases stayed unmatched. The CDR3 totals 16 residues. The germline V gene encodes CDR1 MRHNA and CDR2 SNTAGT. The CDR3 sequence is CASSAEAGVGKETQYF. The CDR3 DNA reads TGTGCCAGCAGTGCCGAAGCGGGGGTGGGAAAAGAGACCCAGTACTTC.

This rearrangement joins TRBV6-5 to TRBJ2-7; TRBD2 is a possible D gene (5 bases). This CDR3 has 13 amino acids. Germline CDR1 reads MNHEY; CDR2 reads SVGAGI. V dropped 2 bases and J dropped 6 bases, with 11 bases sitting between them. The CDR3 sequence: CASSYAGGSEQYF. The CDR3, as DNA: TGTGCCAGCAGTTACGCGGGTGGGTCCGAGCAGTACTTC.

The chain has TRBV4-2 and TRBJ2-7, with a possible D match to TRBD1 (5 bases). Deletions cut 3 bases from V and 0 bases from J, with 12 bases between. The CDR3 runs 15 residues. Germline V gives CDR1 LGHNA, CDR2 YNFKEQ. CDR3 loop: CASSQEDSYSYEQYF. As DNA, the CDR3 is TGTGCCAGCAGCCAGGAAGACAGCTACTCCTACGAGCAGTACTTC.

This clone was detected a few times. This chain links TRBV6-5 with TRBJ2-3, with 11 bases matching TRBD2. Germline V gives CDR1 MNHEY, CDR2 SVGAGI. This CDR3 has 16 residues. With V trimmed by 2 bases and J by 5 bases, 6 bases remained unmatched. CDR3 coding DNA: TGTGCCAGCAGTTACCTAGCGGGGGGCCATAGAGATACGCAGTATTTT. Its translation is CASSYLAGGHRDTQYF.

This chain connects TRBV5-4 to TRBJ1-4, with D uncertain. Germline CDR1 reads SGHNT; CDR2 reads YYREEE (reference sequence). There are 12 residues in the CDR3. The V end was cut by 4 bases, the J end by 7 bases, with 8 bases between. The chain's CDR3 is CASSPSGEKLFF. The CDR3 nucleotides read TGTGCCAGCAGCCCTTCGGGTGAAAAACTGTTTTTT.

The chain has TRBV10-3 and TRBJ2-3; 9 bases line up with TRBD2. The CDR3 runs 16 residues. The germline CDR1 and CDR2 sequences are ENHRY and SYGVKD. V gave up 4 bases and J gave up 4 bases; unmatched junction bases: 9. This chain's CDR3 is CAISGPLAGRADTQYF. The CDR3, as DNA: TGTGCCATCAGTGGGCCGCTAGCGGGGAGGGCAGATACGCAGTATTTT.

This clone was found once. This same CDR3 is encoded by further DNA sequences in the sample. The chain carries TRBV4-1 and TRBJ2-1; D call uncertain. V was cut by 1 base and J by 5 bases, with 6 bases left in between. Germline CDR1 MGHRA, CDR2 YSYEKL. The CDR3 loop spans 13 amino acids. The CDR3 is CASSQVRNNEQFF. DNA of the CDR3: TGCGCCAGCAGCCAAGTTCGAAACAATGAGCAGTTCTTC.

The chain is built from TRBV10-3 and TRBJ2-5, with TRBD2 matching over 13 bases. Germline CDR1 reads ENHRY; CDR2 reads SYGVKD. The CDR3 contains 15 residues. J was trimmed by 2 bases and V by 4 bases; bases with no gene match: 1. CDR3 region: CAISGTSGGQETQYF. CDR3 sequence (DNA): TGTGCCATCAGTGGGACTAGCGGGGGTCAAGAGACCCAGTACTTC.

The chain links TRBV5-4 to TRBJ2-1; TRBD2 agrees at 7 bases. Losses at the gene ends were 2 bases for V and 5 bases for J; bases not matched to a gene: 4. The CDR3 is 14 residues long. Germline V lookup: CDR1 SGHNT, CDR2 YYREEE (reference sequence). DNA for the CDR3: TGTGCCAGCAGCTTCGGGACTATTAACAATGAGCAGTTCTTC. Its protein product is CASSFGTINNEQFF.

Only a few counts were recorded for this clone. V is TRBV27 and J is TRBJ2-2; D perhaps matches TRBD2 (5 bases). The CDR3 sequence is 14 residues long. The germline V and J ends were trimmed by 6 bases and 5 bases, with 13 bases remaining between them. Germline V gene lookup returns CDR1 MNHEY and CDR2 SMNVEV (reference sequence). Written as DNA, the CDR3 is TGTGCCAGCAGCCGGGGTTCCTTAACCGGGGAGCTGTTTTTT. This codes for CASSRGSLTGELFF.